Below are 5 T cell receptor beta chains sequenced from a single sample in a study of shared clonotypes between healthy human individuals. Method: immunoSEQ multiplex PCR; TCRdb's copy keeps in-frame clones and lacks some. The table records 450,000 to 650,000 clones, around 76% of them present only once. Sequenced: PBMCs. The receptors shown here come from a woman aged 40-49 years in good health. Some clones in this sample may be carry-over from other donors' samples.

The chain joins TRBV11-2 to TRBJ2-7, with 9 bases matching TRBD2. This CDR3 has 15 residues. Germline V lookup: CDR1 SGHAT, CDR2 FQNNGV. Trimming took 5 bases from V and 2 from J; bases not matched to a gene: 7. CDR3 sequence: CASSERPSGTYEQYF. CDR3 DNA: TGTGCCAGCAGCGAAAGACCTAGCGGGACCTACGAGCAGTACTTC.

V gene TRBV5-1 combines with J gene TRBJ2-1, with 7 bases that match TRBD2. The CDR3 extends over 13 amino acids. The V gene end was trimmed by 4 bases and the J gene end by 7 bases; junction bases not matched to a gene: 5. The germline CDR1 and CDR2 sequences are SGHRS and YFSETQ. The CDR3, as DNA: TGCGCCAGCAGCCCTAGCGGTTTTAATGAGCAGTTCTTC. Amino acid sequence: CASSPSGFNEQFF.

The rearrangement joins TRBV7-9 to TRBJ2-2; TRBD2 aligns across 14 bases. CDR1 SEHNR and CDR2 FQNEAQ come from the germline V gene (reference sequence). V was pared by 5 bases and J by 0 bases, with 2 bases of the junction left unmatched. This CDR3 contains 17 residues. The CDR3 sequence: CASSQTSGRANTGELFF. CDR3 in DNA: TGTGCCAGCAGCCAGACTAGCGGGAGGGCGAACACCGGGGAGCTGTTTTTT.

As concerns this clone: Its ends do not fully match the called genes, so a read error is possible. This chain joins TRBV29-1 and TRBJ2-2, with D uncertain. The CDR3 has 15 residues. Germline CDR1 is SQVTM and CDR2 is ANQGSEA. CDR3 sequence: CGVADSGYSAGELFF. The CDR3 DNA is TGCGGCGTTGCTGATAGTGGGTACAGCGCCGGGGAGCTGTTTTTT.

The chain uses TRBV2 and TRBJ2-3; 9 positions match TRBD1. Germline V gene sequence: CDR1 SNHLY, CDR2 FYNNEI. The CDR3 runs to 15 residues. Losses at the gene ends were 5 bases for V and 3 bases for J; bases not matched to a gene: 6. The CDR3 sequence: CASSRDRVPTDTQYF. The CDR3 region has the DNA TGTGCCAGCAGTCGGGACAGGGTGCCGACAGATACGCAGTATTTT.